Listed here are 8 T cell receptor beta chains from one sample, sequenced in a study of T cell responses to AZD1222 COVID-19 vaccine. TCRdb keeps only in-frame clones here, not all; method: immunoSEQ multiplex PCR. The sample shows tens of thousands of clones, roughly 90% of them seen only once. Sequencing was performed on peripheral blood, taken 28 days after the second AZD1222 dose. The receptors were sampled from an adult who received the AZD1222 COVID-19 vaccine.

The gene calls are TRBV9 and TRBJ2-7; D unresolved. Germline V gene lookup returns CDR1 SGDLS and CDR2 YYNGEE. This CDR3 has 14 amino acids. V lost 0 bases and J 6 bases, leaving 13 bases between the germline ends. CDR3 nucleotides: TGTGCCAGCAGCGTAGGGCAGGATTTTGGCGAGCAGTACTTC. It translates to CASSVGQDFGEQYF.

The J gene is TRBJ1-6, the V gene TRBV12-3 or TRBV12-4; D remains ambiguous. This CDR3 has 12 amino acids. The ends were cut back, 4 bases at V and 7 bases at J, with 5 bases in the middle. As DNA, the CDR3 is TGTGCCAGCAGTTACAGCAATTCACCCCTCCACTTT. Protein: CASSYSNSPLHF.

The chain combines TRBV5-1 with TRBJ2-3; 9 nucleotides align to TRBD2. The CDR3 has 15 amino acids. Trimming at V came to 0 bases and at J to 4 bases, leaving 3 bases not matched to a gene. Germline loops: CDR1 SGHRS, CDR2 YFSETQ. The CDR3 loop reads CASSLGGGGADTQYF. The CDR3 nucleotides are TGCGCCAGCAGCTTGGGTGGCGGGGGGGCAGATACGCAGTATTTT.

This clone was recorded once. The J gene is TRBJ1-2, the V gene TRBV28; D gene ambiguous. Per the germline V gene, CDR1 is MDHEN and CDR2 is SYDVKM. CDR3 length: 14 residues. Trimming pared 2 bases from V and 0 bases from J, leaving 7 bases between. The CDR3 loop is CASSLPGANYGYTF. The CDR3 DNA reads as TGTGCCAGCAGTTTACCCGGAGCTAACTATGGCTACACCTTC.

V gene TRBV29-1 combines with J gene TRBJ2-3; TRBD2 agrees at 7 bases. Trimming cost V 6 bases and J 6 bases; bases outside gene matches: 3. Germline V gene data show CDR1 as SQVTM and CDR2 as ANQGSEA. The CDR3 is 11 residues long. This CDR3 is CSVLGGDTQYF. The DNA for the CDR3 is TGCAGCGTACTGGGAGGGGATACGCAGTATTTT.

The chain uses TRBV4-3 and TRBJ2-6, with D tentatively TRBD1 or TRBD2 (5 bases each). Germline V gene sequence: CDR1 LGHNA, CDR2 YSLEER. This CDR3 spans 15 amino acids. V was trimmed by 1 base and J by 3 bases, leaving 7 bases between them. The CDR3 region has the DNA TGCGCCAGCAGCCAAGGGGGGTATGGGGCCAACGTCCTGACTTTC. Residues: CASSQGGYGANVLTF.

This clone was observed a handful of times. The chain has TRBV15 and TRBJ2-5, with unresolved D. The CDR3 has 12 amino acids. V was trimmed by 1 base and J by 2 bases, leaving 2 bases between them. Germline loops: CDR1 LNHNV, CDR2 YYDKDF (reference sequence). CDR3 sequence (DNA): TGTGCCACCAGCAGAGGGCAAGAGACCCAGTACTTC. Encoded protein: CATSRGQETQYF. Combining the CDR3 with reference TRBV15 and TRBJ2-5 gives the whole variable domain DAMVIQNPRYQVTQFGKPVTLSCSQTLNHNVMYWYQQKSSQAPKLLFHYYDKDFNNEADTPDNFQSRRPNTSFCFLDIRSPGLGDTAMYLCATSRGQETQYFGPGTRLLVL.

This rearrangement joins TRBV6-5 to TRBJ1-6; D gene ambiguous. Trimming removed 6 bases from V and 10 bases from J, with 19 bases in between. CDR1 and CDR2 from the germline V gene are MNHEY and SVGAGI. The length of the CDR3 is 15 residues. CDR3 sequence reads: CASREALEGGSPLHF. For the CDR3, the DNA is TGTGCCAGCAGGGAGGCCCTGGAGGGTGGGTCACCCCTCCACTTT.